This TCR beta chain was profiled in a study of technical replicates of blood from several donors. Repertoires were generated with immunoSEQ multiplex PCR, while TCRdb's copy carries only in-frame clones and drops some. The sample shows about 83,000 clones, around 92% of them seen only once. Source material: T cells isolated from PBMCs. The source of this sequence is a human donor in good health.

CDR3 sequence (DNA): TGTGCCAGCTCACCCGGGGACTATGGCTACACCTTC. It yields the protein CASSPGDYGYTF. This chain links TRBV18 with TRBJ1-2; D call uncertain. Germline CDR1 and CDR2: KGHSH and LQKENI. V was pared by 3 bases and J by 3 bases, with 5 bases between. The CDR3 length is 12 residues.